Following are 25 T cell receptor beta chains from one sample sequenced in a study of cytomegalovirus exposure and HLA in healthy donors. Use of 60 Vbeta and 13 Jbeta primers characterized the PCR. The assay was immunoSEQ multiplex PCR, and TCRdb's table has in-frame clones only and misses some. The table lists roughly 100,000 clones, around four fifths of them singletons. What was sequenced was PBMCs. The receptors derive from a woman aged 55-70 years in good health and CMV-seronegative.

The chain recombines TRBV2 with TRBJ2-5; 11 bases map to TRBD2. Germline assignment: CDR1 SNHLY and CDR2 FYNNEI. Losses at the gene ends were 6 bases for V and 4 bases for J; bases not matched to a gene: 7. The CDR3 length is 15 residues. As DNA, the CDR3 is TGTGCCAGCAGCTTAGCGGGAGGGGGAGTAGAGACCCAGTACTTC. Its translation is CASSLAGGGVETQYF.

This sequence joins TRBV7-8 and TRBJ1-2, with a weak D call TRBD1 (6 bases). The CDR3 extends over 13 amino acids. Trimming pared 2 bases from V and 4 bases from J, leaving 8 bases between. Germline V gene lookup returns CDR1 SGHVS and CDR2 FQNEAQ. The CDR3 region is CASSLRDTYGYTF. The CDR3 coding sequence is TGTGCCAGCAGCTTAAGGGACACCTATGGCTACACCTTC.

This chain connects TRBV6-1 to TRBJ1-5; D is perhaps TRBD1 (5 bases). V was cut by 1 base and J by 3 bases, with 13 bases left in between. Germline V lookup: CDR1 MNHNS, CDR2 SASEGT. There are 16 residues in the CDR3. The CDR3 nucleotides are TGTGCCAGCAGTGAAGTGGGGGGAAACAACAATCAGCCCCAGCATTTT. Residues: CASSEVGGNNNQPQHF.

This clone was recorded only once. The J gene is TRBJ1-2, the V gene TRBV5-1; 11 bases line up with TRBD1. Germline lookup yields CDR1 SGHRS and CDR2 YFSETQ. V trimming: 1 base; J trimming: 6 bases; junction bases outside the gene matches: 5. The CDR3 sequence is 15 residues long. The CDR3 nucleotides are TGCGCCAGCAGCTTGTGGGGACAGGGGGGCGATGGCTACACCTTC. It specifies CASSLWGQGGDGYTF.

The genes are TRBV6-5 and TRBJ1-2; the match to TRBD1 covers 8 bases. V lost 2 bases to trimming and J lost 6 bases; unmatched junction nucleotides: 11. This CDR3 has 16 amino acids. Germline CDR1 MNHEY, CDR2 SVGAGI. The chain's CDR3 is CASSYLPGQGSDGYTF. The CDR3 nucleotides are TGTGCCAGCAGTTACCTCCCCGGACAGGGTTCGGATGGCTACACCTTC.

The sample holds a few counts of this clone. The chain is built from TRBV5-6 and TRBJ2-2; D is possibly TRBD2 (5 bases). The CDR3 has 16 residues. Germline V CDR1 and CDR2: SGHDT, YYEEEE. Trimming took off 5 bases at V and 2 bases at J, with 16 bases between the two ends. The CDR3 loop reads CASRDWTGINTGELFF. CDR3 DNA: TGTGCCAGCAGGGACTGGACGGGTATAAACACCGGGGAGCTGTTTTTT.

This chain links TRBV28 with TRBJ2-3, with a tentative D call TRBD2 (6 bases). This CDR3 has 16 residues. Trimming pared 6 bases from V and 0 bases from J, leaving 16 bases between. Germline V gene lookup returns CDR1 MDHEN and CDR2 SYDVKM. CDR3 amino acids: CASSRIGGTSTDTQYF. CDR3 nucleotides: TGTGCCAGCAGCAGGATCGGGGGAACAAGCACAGATACGCAGTATTTT.

The chain has TRBV18 and TRBJ1-1; D call uncertain. V gave up 2 bases and J gave up 7 bases, with 8 bases separating them. The CDR3 is made up of 12 amino acids. Germline CDR1 reads KGHSH; CDR2 reads LQKENI. This chain's CDR3 is CASSPAGGEAFF. CDR3 DNA: TGTGCCAGCTCACCAGCGGGTGGTGAAGCTTTCTTT.

V and J are TRBV29-1 and TRBJ2-2; 7 positions match TRBD1. With 5 bases clipped from V and 2 bases from J, the junction kept 5 bases outside the gene matches. Germline-derived CDR1 and CDR2 are SQVTM and ANQGSEA. This CDR3 is 14 amino acids long. As DNA, the CDR3 is TGCAGCGTTTCGACAGGGCGAAACACCGGGGAGCTGTTTTTT. It codes for CSVSTGRNTGELFF.

The J gene is TRBJ2-7, the V gene TRBV2; 9 bases map to TRBD1. V was clipped by 5 bases and J by 2 bases; unmatched bases: 7. The CDR3 length is 15 residues. The germline V gene encodes CDR1 SNHLY and CDR2 FYNNEI. The CDR3 loop reads CASSITGGRTYEQYF. The CDR3 DNA reads as TGTGCCAGCAGTATCACAGGGGGCAGGACCTACGAGCAGTACTTC.

In nucleotides, the CDR3 is TGTGCCAGCGGCCCCTGGGGGGTACGCGAGCAGTACTTC. Residues: CASGPWGVREQYF. The chain links TRBV27 to TRBJ2-5; tentatively, D is TRBD2 (6 bases). The closer fit of TRBJ2-7 to the DNA end suggests the J call may be wrong. The germline V gene encodes CDR1 MNHEY and CDR2 SMNVEV (reference sequence). This CDR3 spans 13 amino acids.

The chain uses TRBV6-1 and TRBJ2-7; TRBD1 matches at 8 bases. The CDR3 is 15 residues long. V gave up 2 bases and J gave up 5 bases; unmatched junction bases: 8. The germline gives CDR1 MNHNS, CDR2 SASEGT. The CDR3 is CASSEIGQGGNEQYF. The CDR3 nucleotides are TGTGCCAGCAGTGAAATCGGACAGGGAGGTAACGAGCAGTACTTC.

V is TRBV6-1 and J is TRBJ1-4; D not resolved. V dropped 4 bases and J dropped 0 bases, with 12 bases sitting between them. Germline V lookup: CDR1 MNHNS, CDR2 SASEGT. The CDR3 consists of 16 residues. CDR3: CASSAMVAATNEKLFF. DNA of the CDR3: TGTGCCAGCAGTGCGATGGTGGCTGCAACTAATGAAAAACTGTTTTTT.

This chain uses TRBV5-1 with TRBJ1-5, with a weak D call TRBD1 (6 bases). Germline V gene sequence: CDR1 SGHRS, CDR2 YFSETQ. The CDR3 sequence is 15 residues long. V was shortened by 2 bases and J by 4 bases, with 13 bases between the two germline ends. The CDR3 DNA sequence: TGCGCCAGCAGCTTAGCAGGGGATCTAAATCAGCCCCAGCATTTT. It is translated as CASSLAGDLNQPQHF.

The V and J genes are TRBV7-6 and TRBJ2-1, with 14 bases identical to TRBD2. The length of the CDR3 is 17 residues. V trimming: 2 bases; J trimming: 6 bases; junction bases outside the gene matches: 6. Germline CDR1 SGHVS, CDR2 FNYEAQ. CDR3 nucleotides: TGTGCCAGCAGCTTAACGGGACTAGCGGGAGTAATCAATGAGCAGTTCTTC. Translation: CASSLTGLAGVINEQFF.

The V and J genes are TRBV5-1 and TRBJ1-2; possible D gene TRBD1, 6 bases. This CDR3 is 13 amino acids long. V gave up 3 bases and J gave up 1 base, with 7 bases separating them. In germline, CDR1 is SGHRS, CDR2 YFSETQ. CDR3 sequence reads: CASSSQGNYGYTF. CDR3 in DNA: TGCGCCAGCAGCTCACAGGGTAACTATGGCTACACCTTC.

Only a few counts were recorded for this clone. This chain uses TRBV15 with TRBJ2-7, with a possible D match to TRBD1 (5 bases). Deletions cut 0 bases from V and 2 bases from J, with 11 bases between. The germline gives CDR1 LNHNV, CDR2 YYDKDF (reference sequence). The CDR3 has 15 amino acids. The CDR3 loop reads CATSRDGPGPYEQYF. The CDR3, as DNA: TGTGCCACCAGCAGAGATGGGCCAGGGCCCTACGAGCAGTACTTC.

The chain joins TRBV2 to TRBJ1-2; 8 positions match TRBD1. The CDR3 totals 15 residues. Germline V CDR1 and CDR2: SNHLY, FYNNEI. With 6 bases clipped from V and 4 bases from J, the junction kept 10 bases outside the gene matches. The CDR3 loop reads CASSPLYGTGYGYTF. CDR3 in DNA: TGTGCCAGCAGCCCTTTGTACGGGACAGGCTATGGCTACACCTTC.

V and J are TRBV5-5 and TRBJ1-2, with D perhaps TRBD1 (5 bases). Germline V gene lookup returns CDR1 SGHKS and CDR2 YYEKEE (reference sequence). V lost 2 bases, J lost 5 bases, and 13 bases lay in between. The CDR3 runs to 14 residues. CDR3 bases: TGTGCCAGCAGCTTCAATCGGGGGTCGTATGGCTACACCTTC. Amino acid sequence: CASSFNRGSYGYTF.

In this sample, this clone turned up a few times. V usage is TRBV6-6 and J usage is TRBJ1-2; tentative D call: TRBD1 (5 bases). V was trimmed by 0 bases and J by 7 bases, leaving 12 bases between them. Germline CDR1 and CDR2: MNHNY and SVGAGI (reference sequence). This CDR3 comprises 14 residues. The CDR3 sequence: CASSYSGRDTGYTF. The CDR3 region has the DNA TGTGCCAGCAGTTACTCGGGCAGGGATACTGGCTACACCTTC.

CDR3 nucleotide sequence: TGTGCCACCAGCAGAATACAGGGGAATGAGCAGTTCTTC. Translation gives CATSRIQGNEQFF. The chain employs TRBV15 and TRBJ2-1; 7 nucleotides line up with TRBD1. This CDR3 comprises 13 residues. The germline gives CDR1 LNHNV, CDR2 YYDKDF (reference sequence). The ends lost 2 bases at V and 7 bases at J; junction bases unmatched: 2.

CDR3 sequence (DNA): TGTGCCAGCAGCTTGTCCTCAGGGGTCGGCGAGCAGTACTTC. This codes for CASSLSSGVGEQYF. The genes are TRBV5-4 and TRBJ2-7; a weak D match, TRBD1 (6 bases). The CDR3 sequence is 14 residues long. Trimming took off 1 base at V and 6 bases at J, with 14 bases between the two ends. Germline CDR1 SGHNT, CDR2 YYREEE (reference sequence).

The gene calls are TRBV7-8 and TRBJ2-1; D possibly corresponds to TRBD2 (6 bases). The CDR3 runs 16 residues. Trimming removed 4 bases from V and 7 bases from J, with 20 bases in between. Germline lookup yields CDR1 SGHVS and CDR2 FQNEAQ. The CDR3: CASSYTLPGDTNEQFF. The DNA for the CDR3 is TGTGCCAGCAGCTACACTTTACCGGGAGATACGAATGAGCAGTTCTTC.

The rearrangement joins TRBV7-2 to TRBJ2-7, with TRBD1 matching 9 bases. The CDR3 spans 15 residues. Trimming at V came to 1 base and at J to 5 bases, leaving 6 bases not matched to a gene. Germline V gene data show CDR1 as SGHTA and CDR2 as FQGNSA. The CDR3 sequence is CASSLGGQGFDEQYF. The DNA of the CDR3 is TGTGCCAGCAGCTTAGGGGGACAGGGATTCGACGAGCAGTACTTC.

V is TRBV7-2 and J is TRBJ2-5, with a weak D call TRBD1 (6 bases). The germline V gene encodes CDR1 SGHTA and CDR2 FQGNSA. The CDR3 spans 14 residues. Trimming pared 5 bases from V and 6 bases from J, leaving 16 bases between. CDR3 nucleotide sequence: TGTGCCAGCAGCAACTGGGCCCAGGGGAAGACCCAGTACTTC. Protein product: CASSNWAQGKTQYF.